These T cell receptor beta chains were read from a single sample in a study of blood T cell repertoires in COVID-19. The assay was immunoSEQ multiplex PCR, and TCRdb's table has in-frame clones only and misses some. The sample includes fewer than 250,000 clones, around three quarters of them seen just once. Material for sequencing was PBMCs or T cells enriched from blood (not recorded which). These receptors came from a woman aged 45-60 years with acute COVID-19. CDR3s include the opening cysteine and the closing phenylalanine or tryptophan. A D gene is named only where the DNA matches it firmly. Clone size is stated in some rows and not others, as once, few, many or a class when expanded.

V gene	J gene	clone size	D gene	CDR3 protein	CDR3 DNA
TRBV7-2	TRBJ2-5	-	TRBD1	CASSPRTGEETQYF	TGTGCCAGCAGCCCCCGGACAGGGGAGGAGACCCAGTACTTC
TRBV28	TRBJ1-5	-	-	CASSLGAGYQPQHF	TGTGCCAGCAGTTTGGGTGCAGGGTACCAGCCCCAGCATTTT
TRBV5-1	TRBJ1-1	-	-	CASVEGGRTEWTEAFF	TGCGCCAGCGTAGAGGGGGGGAGAACGGAATGGACTGAAGCTTTCTTT
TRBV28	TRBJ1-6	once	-	CASRPFFGSPLHF	TGTGCCAGCAGGCCATTTTTCGGTTCACCCCTCCACTTT
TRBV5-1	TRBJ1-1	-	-	CASSWRRDLGEAFF	TGCGCCAGCAGCTGGAGGCGGGACTTGGGTGAAGCTTTCTTT
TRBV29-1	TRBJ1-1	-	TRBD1	CSVRWGTVNTEAFF	TGCAGCGTTAGGTGGGGGACAGTGAACACTGAAGCTTTCTTT
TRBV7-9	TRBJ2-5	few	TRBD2	CASSTGTSNRETQYF	TGTGCCAGCAGTACCGGGACTAGCAATCGGGAGACCCAGTACTTC
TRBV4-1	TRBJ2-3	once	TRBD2	CASSQSSGGTQDTQYF	TGCGCCAGCAGCCAATCTAGCGGGGGGACTCAAGATACGCAGTATTTT
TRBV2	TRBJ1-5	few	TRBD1	CASSQGVRQPQHF	TGTGCCAGCAGTCAGGGGGTGAGACAGCCCCAGCATTTT
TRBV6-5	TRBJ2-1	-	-	CASLRGSYNEQFF	TGTGCCAGCCTCCGAGGCTCCTACAATGAGCAGTTCTTC
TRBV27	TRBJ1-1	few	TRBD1	CASSTRDSYTEAFF	TGTGCCAGCAGTACCCGGGACAGCTACACTGAAGCTTTCTTT
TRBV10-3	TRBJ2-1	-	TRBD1	CAIRAGQGRYNEQFF	TGTGCCATCAGGGCCGGACAGGGGAGGTACAATGAGCAGTTCTTC
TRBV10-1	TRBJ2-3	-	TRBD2	CASSGVAGEFTDTQYF	TGCGCCAGCAGTGGGGTAGCGGGGGAGTTCACAGATACGCAGTATTTT
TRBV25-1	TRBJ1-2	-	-	CASSEYQGYTF	TGTGCCAGCAGTGAATATCAGGGCTACACCTTC
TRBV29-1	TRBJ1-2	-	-	CSVVRAAGGYTF	TGCAGCGTTGTGAGGGCAGCTGGTGGCTACACCTTC
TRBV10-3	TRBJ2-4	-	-	CAISEKGDGVNIQYF	TGTGCCATCAGTGAGAAGGGGGACGGTGTTAACATTCAGTACTTC
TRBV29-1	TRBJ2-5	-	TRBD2	CSATGGGTGRKGETQYF	TGCAGCGCAACAGGCGGGGGAACGGGGCGAAAGGGGGAGACCCAGTACTTC
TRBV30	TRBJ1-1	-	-	CAWNAGGGTEAFF	TGTGCCTGGAATGCGGGGGGCGGCACTGAAGCTTTCTTT
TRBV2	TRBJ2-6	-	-	CASSPDSSGANVLTF	TGTGCCAGCAGCCCTGACAGCTCTGGGGCCAACGTCCTGACTTTC
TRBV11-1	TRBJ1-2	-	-	CASSLGDINYGYTF	TGTGCCAGCAGCTTGGGGGACATTAACTATGGCTACACCTTC
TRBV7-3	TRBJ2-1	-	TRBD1	CASSLSGTASSYNEQFF	TGTGCCAGCAGCTTATCCGGGACAGCCTCCTCATACAATGAGCAGTTCTTC
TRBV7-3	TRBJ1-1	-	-	CASSLTRGWGTEAFF	TGTGCCAGCAGCTTAACTCGGGGGTGGGGCACTGAAGCTTTCTTT
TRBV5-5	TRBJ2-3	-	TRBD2	CASNIGGASDTQYF	TGTGCCAGCAATATCGGGGGGGCCTCAGATACGCAGTATTTT
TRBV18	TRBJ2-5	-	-	CASSPRQKETQYF	TGTGCCAGCTCACCCAGGCAGAAAGAGACCCAGTACTTC
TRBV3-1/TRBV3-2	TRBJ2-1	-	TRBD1	CASRAQGNEQFF	TGTGCCAGCAGAGCACAGGGGAATGAGCAGTTCTTC
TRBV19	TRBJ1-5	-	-	CASSKGDQKPQHF	TGTGCCAGTAGTAAGGGAGATCAAAAACCCCAGCATTTT
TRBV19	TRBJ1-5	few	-	CASSIAFRQDDQPQHF	TGTGCCAGTAGTATAGCCTTTCGACAGGACGATCAGCCCCAGCATTTT
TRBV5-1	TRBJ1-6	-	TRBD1	CASSLDHGTGTSPLHF	TGCGCCAGCAGCTTGGATCACGGGACAGGGACTTCACCCCTCCACTTT
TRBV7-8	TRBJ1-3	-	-	CASSVAAGNGNTIYF	TGTGCCAGCAGCGTAGCAGCAGGGAACGGAAACACCATATATTTT
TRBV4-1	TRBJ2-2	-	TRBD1	CASSPHPTGGDTGELFF	TGCGCCAGCAGTCCTCACCCGACAGGGGGCGACACCGGGGAGCTGTTTTTT
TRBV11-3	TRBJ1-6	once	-	CASSYTSNSPLHF	TGTGCCAGCAGCTACACCTCGAATTCACCCCTCCACTTT
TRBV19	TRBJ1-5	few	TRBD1	CASSLSQGASNQPQHF	TGTGCCAGTAGTCTCTCTCAGGGGGCGAGCAATCAGCCCCAGCATTTT
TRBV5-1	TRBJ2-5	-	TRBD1	CASSPVGGRGPGTQYF	TGCGCCAGCAGCCCAGTTGGAGGCAGGGGGCCTGGGACCCAGTACTTC
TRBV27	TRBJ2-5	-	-	CASRPTRGGRETQYF	TGTGCCAGCCGCCCGACGCGGGGAGGCCGAGAGACCCAGTACTTC
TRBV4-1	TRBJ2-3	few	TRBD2	CASSAGPLAGDDTQYF	TGCGCCAGCAGCGCCGGCCCGCTAGCGGGGGACGATACGCAGTATTTT
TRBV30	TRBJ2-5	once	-	CAWTGDQETQYF	TGTGCCTGGACGGGGGACCAAGAGACCCAGTACTTC
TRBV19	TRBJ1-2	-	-	CASSMRGQLLPNYGYTF	TGTGCCAGTAGTATGAGAGGGCAGTTACTACCTAACTATGGCTACACCTTC
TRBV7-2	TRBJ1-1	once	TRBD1	CASSRGQGNTEAFF	TGTGCCAGCAGCAGGGGACAGGGCAACACTGAAGCTTTCTTT
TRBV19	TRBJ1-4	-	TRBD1	CASSTRGTGATNEKLFF	TGTGCCAGTAGTACGAGAGGAACAGGGGCAACTAATGAAAAACTGTTTTTT
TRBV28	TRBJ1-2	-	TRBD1	CASSPRQTGRLDYTF	TGTGCCAGCAGTCCTCGACAGACAGGGCGATTGGACTACACCTTC
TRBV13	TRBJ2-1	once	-	CASSPPTGTRENEQFF	TGTGCCAGCAGCCCGCCGACAGGGACTCGTGAAAATGAGCAGTTCTTC
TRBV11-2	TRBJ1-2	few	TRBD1	CASSLVQGANGYTF	TGTGCCAGCAGCTTAGTGCAGGGGGCAAATGGCTACACCTTC
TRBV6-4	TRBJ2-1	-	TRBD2	CASSAAGGPGEQFF	TGTGCCAGCAGTGCAGCGGGGGGGCCCGGTGAGCAGTTCTTC
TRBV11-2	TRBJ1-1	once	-	CASSSVGQLNTEAFF	TGTGCCAGCAGCTCCGTTGGACAGTTGAACACTGAAGCTTTCTTT
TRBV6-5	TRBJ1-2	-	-	CASSPQGNGYTF	TGTGCCAGCAGCCCACAGGGAAATGGCTACACCTTC
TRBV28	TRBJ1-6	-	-	CASRPGQQNSPLHF	TGTGCCAGCAGGCCTGGACAGCAAAATTCACCCCTCCACTTT
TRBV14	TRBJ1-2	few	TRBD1	CASKPGQGWGYTF	TGTGCCAGCAAACCGGGACAGGGGTGGGGCTACACCTTC
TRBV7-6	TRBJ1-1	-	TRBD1	CASSSGQGHTEAFF	TGTGCCAGCAGCTCCGGACAGGGACACACTGAAGCTTTCTTT
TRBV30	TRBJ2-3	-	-	CAWNLGSDTQYF	TGTGCCTGGAATTTAGGGAGCGATACGCAGTATTTT
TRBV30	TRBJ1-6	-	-	CAWSAGISPLHF	TGTGCCTGGAGTGCAGGGATTTCACCCCTCCACTTT
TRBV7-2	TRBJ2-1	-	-	CASTPGVGNEQFF	TGTGCCAGCACCCCAGGGGTCGGGAATGAGCAGTTCTTC
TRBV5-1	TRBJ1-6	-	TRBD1	CASSIGQGSSPLHF	TGCGCCAGCAGCATCGGACAGGGTAGCTCACCCCTCCACTTT
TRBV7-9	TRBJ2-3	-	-	CASSFEQFTDTQYF	TGTGCCAGCAGCTTTGAACAGTTCACAGATACGCAGTATTTT